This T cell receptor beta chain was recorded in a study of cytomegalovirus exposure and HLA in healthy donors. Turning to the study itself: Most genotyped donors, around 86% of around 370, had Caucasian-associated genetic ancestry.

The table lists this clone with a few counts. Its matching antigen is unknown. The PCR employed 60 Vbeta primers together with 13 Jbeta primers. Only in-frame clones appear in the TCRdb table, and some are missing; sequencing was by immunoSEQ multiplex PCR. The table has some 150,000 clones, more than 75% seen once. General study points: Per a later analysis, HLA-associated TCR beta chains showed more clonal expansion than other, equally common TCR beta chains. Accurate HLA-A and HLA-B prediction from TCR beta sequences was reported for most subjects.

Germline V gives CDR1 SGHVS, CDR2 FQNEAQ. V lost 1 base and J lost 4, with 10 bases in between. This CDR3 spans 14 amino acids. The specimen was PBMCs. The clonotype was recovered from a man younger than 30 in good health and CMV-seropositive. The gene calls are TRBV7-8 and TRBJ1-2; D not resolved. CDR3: CASSLGEGGYGYTF. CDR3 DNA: TGTGCCAGCAGCTTAGGGGAGGGAGGCTATGGCTACACCTTC. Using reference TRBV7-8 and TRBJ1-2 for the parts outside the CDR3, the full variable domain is GAGVSQSPRYKVAKRGQDVALRCDPISGHVSLFWYQQALGQGPEFLTYFQNEAQLDKSGLPSDRFFAERPEGSVSTLKIQRTQQEDSAVYLCASSLGEGGYGYTFGSGTRLTVV.